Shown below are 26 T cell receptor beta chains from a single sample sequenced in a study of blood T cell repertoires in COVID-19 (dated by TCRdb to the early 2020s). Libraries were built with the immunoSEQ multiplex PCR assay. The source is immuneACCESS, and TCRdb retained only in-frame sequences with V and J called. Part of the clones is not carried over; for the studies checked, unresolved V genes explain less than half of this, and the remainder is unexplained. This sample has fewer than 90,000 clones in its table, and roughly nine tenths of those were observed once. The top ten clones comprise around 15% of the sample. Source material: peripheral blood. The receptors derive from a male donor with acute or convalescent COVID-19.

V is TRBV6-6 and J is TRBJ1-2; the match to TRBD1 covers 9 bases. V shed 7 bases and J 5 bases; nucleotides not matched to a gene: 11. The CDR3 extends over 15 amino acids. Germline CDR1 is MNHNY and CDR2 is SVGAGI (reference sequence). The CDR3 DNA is TGTGCCAGCACGGGACAGGGAGGAGTTGCATATGGCTACACCTTC. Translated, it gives CASTGQGGVAYGYTF.

The CDR3 bases are TGTGCCAGCAGCTTAGTTTGGAATCCGACAGGGGGAGGCACAGATACGCAGTATTTT. Its protein is CASSLVWNPTGGGTDTQYF. This chain joins TRBV11-2 and TRBJ2-3; 9 nucleotides line up with TRBD1. The CDR3 covers 19 residues. The junction had 12 bases not matched to a gene; V was cut back by 1 base and J by 1 base. The germline gives CDR1 SGHAT, CDR2 FQNNGV.

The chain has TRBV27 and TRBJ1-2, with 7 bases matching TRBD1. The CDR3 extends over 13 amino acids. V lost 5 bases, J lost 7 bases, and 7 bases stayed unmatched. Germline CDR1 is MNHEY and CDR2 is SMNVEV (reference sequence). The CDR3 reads CASSPLQGSGYTF. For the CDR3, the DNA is TGTGCCAGCAGTCCCCTACAGGGGAGTGGCTACACCTTC.

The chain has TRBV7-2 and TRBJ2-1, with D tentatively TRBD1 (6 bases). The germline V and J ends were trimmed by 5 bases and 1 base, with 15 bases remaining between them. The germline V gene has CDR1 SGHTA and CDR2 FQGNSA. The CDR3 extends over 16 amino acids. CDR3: CASSVSSQGSYNEQFF. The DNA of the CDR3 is TGTGCCAGCAGCGTTAGTTCGCAGGGGTCCTACAATGAGCAGTTCTTC. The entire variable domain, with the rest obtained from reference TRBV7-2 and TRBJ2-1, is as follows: GAGVSQSPSNKVTEKGKDVELRCDPISGHTALYWYRQSLGQGLEFLIYFQGNSAPDKSGLPSDRFSAERTGGSVSTLTIQRTQQEDSAVYLCASSVSSQGSYNEQFFGPGTRLTVL.

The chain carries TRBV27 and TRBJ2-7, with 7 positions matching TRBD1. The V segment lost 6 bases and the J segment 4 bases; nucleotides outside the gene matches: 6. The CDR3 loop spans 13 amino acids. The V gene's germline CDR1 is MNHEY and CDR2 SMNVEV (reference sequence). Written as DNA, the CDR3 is TGTGCCAGCAGCCTTACACAGGGGTACGAGCAGTACTTC. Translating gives CASSLTQGYEQYF.

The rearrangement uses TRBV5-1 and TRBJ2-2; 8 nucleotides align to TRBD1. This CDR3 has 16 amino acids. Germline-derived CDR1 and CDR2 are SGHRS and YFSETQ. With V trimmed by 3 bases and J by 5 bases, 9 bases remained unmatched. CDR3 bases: TGCGCCAGCAGCTGGGACCGGGACAGGTGGACCGGGGAGCTGTTTTTT. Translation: CASSWDRDRWTGELFF.

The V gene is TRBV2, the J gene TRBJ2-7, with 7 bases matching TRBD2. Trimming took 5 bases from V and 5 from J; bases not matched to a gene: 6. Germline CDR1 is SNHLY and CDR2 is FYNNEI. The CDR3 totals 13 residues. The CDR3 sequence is CASSYAGGNEQYF. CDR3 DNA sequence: TGTGCCAGCAGTTATGCCGGGGGGAACGAGCAGTACTTC.

The CDR3 protein is CASSLPVTTEAFF. As DNA, the CDR3 is TGTGCCAGCAGCTTACCAGTAACCACTGAAGCTTTCTTT. V and J are TRBV11-1 and TRBJ1-1; D gene uncertain. CDR1 is SGHAT and CDR2 is FQDESV in the germline V gene (reference sequence). The CDR3 is 13 amino acids. V was cut by 2 bases and J by 4 bases, with 8 bases left in between.

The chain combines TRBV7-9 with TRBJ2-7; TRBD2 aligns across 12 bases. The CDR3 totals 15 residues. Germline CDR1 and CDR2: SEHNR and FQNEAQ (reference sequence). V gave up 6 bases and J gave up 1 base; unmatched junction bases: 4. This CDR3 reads CASRSTSGGSYEQYF. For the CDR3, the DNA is TGTGCCAGCAGGTCTACTAGCGGGGGGTCCTACGAGCAGTACTTC.

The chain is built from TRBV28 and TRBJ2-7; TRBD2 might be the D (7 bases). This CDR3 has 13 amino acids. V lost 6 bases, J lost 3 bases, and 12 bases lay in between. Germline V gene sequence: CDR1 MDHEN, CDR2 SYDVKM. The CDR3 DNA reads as TGTGCCAGCAGAGGGGGGGCCGTCTACGAGCAGTACTTC. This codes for CASRGGAVYEQYF.

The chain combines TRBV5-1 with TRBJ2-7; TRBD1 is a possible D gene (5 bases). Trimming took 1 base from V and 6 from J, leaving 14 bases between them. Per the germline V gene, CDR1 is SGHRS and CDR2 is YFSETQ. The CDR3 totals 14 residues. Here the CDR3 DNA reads TGCGCCAGCAGCTTGCCCCAGGGTAACGGCGAGCAGTACTTC. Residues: CASSLPQGNGEQYF.

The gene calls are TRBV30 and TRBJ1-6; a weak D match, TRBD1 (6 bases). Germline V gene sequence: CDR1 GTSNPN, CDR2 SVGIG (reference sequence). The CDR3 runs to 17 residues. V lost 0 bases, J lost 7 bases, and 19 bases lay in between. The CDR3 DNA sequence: TGTGCCTGGAGTGTAGGGATAATTGGGGGCAAAAATTCACCCCTCCACTTT. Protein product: CAWSVGIIGGKNSPLHF.

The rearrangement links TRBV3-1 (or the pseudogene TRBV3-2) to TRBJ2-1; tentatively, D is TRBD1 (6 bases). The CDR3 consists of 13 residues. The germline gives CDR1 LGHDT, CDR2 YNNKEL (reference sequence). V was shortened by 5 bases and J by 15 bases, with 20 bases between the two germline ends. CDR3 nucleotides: TGTGCCAGCAGCTACCGGACAGTCGGGGTCCTGTTCTTC. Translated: CASSYRTVGVLFF.

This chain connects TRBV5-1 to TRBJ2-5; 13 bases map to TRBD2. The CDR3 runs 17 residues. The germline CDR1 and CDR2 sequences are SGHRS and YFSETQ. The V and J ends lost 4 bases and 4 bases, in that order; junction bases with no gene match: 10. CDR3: CASSATSGGASLETQYF. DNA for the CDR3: TGCGCCAGCAGCGCCACTAGCGGGGGGGCCAGTCTAGAGACCCAGTACTTC.

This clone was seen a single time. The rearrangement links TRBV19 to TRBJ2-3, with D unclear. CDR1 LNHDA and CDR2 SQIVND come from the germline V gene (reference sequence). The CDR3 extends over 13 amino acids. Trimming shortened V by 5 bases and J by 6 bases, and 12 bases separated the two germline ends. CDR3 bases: TGTGCCAGTAGTCCCCCTCTCGGGGATACGCAGTATTTT. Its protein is CASSPPLGDTQYF.

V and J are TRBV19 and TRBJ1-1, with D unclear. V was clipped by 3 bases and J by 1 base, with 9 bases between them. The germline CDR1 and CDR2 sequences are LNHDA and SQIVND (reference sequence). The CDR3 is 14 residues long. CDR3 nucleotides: TGTGCCAGTAGTATGGGCCACCAGAACACTGAAGCTTTCTTT. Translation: CASSMGHQNTEAFF.

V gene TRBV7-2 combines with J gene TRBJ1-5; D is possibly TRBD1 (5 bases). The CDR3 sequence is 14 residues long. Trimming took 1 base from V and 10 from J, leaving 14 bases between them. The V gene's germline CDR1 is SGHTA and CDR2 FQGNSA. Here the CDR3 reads CASSLGGAPSPQHF. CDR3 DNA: TGTGCCAGCAGCTTAGGGGGCGCGCCCTCTCCCCAGCATTTT.

In DNA, the CDR3 is TGTGCCAGCAGTTACTCGGAGGTGGAAGATACGCAGTATTTT. This gives the protein CASSYSEVEDTQYF. This sequence joins TRBV6-6 and TRBJ2-3; D is perhaps TRBD2 (5 bases). Trimming removed 0 bases from V and 5 bases from J, with 9 bases in between. CDR1 MNHNY and CDR2 SVGAGI come from the germline V gene (reference sequence). The CDR3 is 14 residues long.

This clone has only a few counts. The CDR3 nucleotides are TGTGCCACCAGGGACAGGGGCGATTCACCCCTCCACTTT. Its translation is CATRDRGDSPLHF. The V and J genes are TRBV6-5 and TRBJ1-6, with TRBD1 identical over 10 bases. The CDR3 sequence is 13 residues long. Germline V CDR1 and CDR2: MNHEY, SVGAGI. Trimming removed 10 bases from V and 8 bases from J; junction bases left unmatched: 5.

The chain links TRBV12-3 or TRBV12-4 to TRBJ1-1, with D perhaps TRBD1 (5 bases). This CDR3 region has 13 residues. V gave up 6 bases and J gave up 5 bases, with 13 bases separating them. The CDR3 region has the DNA TGTGCCAGCAGCCCCCAGGGAAGGACTGAAGCTTTCTTT. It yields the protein CASSPQGRTEAFF.

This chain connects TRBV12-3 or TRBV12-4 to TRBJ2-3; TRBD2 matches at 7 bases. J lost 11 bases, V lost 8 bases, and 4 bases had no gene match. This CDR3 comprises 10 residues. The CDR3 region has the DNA TGTGCCAGCGGGGAGGGAGAGCAGTATTTT. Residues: CASGEGEQYF.

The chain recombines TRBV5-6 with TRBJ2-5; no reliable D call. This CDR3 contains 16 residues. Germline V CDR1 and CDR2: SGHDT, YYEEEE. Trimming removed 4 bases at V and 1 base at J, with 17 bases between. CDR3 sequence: CASSTYRSNFQETQYF. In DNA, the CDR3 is TGTGCCAGCAGCACTTATAGATCTAACTTCCAAGAGACCCAGTACTTC.

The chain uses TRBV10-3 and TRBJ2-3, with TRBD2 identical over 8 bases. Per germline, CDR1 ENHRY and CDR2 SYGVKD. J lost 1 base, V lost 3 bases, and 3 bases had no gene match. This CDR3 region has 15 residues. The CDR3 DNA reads TGTGCCATCAGTGATCGGCGGGGGGGCACAGATACGCAGTATTTT. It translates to CAISDRRGGTDTQYF.

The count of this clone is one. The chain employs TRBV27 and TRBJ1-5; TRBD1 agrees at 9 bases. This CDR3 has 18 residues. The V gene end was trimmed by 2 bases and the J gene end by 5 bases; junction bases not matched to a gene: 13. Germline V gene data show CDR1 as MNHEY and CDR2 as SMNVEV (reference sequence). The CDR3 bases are TGTGCCAGCAGTTTAGGTCAAGCTCCGGGACAGGGCCATCAGCCCCAGCATTTT. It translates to CASSLGQAPGQGHQPQHF.

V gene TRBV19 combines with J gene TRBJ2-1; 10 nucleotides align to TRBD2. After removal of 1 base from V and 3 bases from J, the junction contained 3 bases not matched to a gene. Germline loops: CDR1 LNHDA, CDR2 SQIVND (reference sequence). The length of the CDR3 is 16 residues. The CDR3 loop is CASSIGPSGGYNEQFF. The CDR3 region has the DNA TGTGCCAGTAGTATAGGTCCTAGCGGGGGCTACAATGAGCAGTTCTTC.

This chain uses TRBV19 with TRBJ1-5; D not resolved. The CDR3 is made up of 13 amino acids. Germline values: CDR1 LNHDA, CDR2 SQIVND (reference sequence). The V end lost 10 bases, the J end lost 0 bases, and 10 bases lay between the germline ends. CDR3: CATRGNSNQPQHF. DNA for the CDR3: TGTGCCACACGGGGTAATAGCAATCAGCCCCAGCATTTT.